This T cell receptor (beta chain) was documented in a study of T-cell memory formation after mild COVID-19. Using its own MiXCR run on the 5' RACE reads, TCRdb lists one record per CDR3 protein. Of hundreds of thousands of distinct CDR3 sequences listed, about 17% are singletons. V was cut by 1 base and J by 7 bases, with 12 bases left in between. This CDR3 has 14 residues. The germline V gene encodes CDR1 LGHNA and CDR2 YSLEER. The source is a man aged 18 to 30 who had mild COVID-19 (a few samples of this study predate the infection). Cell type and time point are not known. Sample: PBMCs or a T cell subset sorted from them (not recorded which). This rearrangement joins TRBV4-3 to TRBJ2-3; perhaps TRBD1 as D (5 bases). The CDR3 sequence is CASSQGAGWYTQYF. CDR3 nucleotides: TGCGCCAGCAGCCAAGGGGCAGGGTGGTATACGCAGTATTTT.